This T cell receptor beta chain was captured in a study of T cell responses to AZD1222 COVID-19 vaccine. Study results and limitations: Most donors were white British and more were female, and clonal diversity was possibly underestimated.

As for this clone: Its target is not known.

TCRdb's copy holds only in-frame clones and misses some; the assay was immunoSEQ multiplex PCR. Of tens of thousands of clones listed, about 86% are singletons. The sequences come from peripheral blood, collected on day 0 of AZD1222 vaccination. This TCR was sampled from an adult in good health.

The CDR3 loop is CATSDYLGGSLYNEQFF. CDR3 in DNA: TGTGCCACCAGTGATTACTTAGGGGGCTCCCTGTACAATGAGCAGTTCTTC. This chain connects TRBV24-1 to TRBJ2-1, with TRBD1 identical over 7 bases. In germline, CDR1 is KGHDR, CDR2 SFDVKD. This CDR3 region has 17 residues. The junction had 10 bases not matched to a gene; V was cut back by 2 bases and J by 4 bases.